The rows below give T cell receptor beta chains drawn from one sample of a study of T cell responses to AZD1222 COVID-19 vaccine. Generated by immunoSEQ multiplex PCR, the TCRdb table keeps only in-frame clones and is missing some. Of approximately 130,000 clones listed, 75% to 85% are singletons. The input for sequencing was peripheral blood, taken 28 days after the second dose of the MenACWY control vaccine. The receptor set was obtained from an adult who received the MenACWY meningococcal vaccine as a control. Both conserved end residues are part of each CDR3. Each record gives: CDR3 protein, CDR3 DNA, J gene, V gene, D gene, clone size. D genes are given only for firm matches. The size field is filled for only some rows; it gives once, few, many or a size class.

CDR3aa: CASSIALAGGFSGELFF
CDR3nt: TGTGCCAGTAGTATAGCCCTAGCGGGAGGGTTTTCCGGGGAGCTGTTTTTT
j_gene: TRBJ2-2
v_gene: TRBV19
d_gene: TRBD2
abundance: -

CDR3aa: CASSTTTGERAFF
CDR3nt: TGTGCCAGCAGTACCACGACAGGGGAAAGGGCTTTCTTT
j_gene: TRBJ1-1
v_gene: TRBV28
d_gene: TRBD1
abundance: -

CDR3aa: CASGLVYNEQFF
CDR3nt: TGTGCCAGCGGCCTAGTCTACAATGAGCAGTTCTTC
j_gene: TRBJ2-1
v_gene: TRBV21-1
d_gene: -
abundance: few

CDR3aa: CSVENRTSEQYF
CDR3nt: TGCAGCGTTGAAAATAGAACCAGCGAGCAGTACTTC
j_gene: TRBJ2-7
v_gene: TRBV29-1
d_gene: -
abundance: -

CDR3aa: CASSLTGPRSYEQYF
CDR3nt: TGTGCCAGCAGCTTGACGGGACCTAGGTCCTACGAGCAGTACTTC
j_gene: TRBJ2-7
v_gene: TRBV11-3
d_gene: -
abundance: -

CDR3aa: CASSLVSSGSYEQYF
CDR3nt: TGTGCCAGCAGCTTAGTGTCTAGCGGGTCCTACGAGCAGTACTTC
j_gene: TRBJ2-7
v_gene: TRBV7-2
d_gene: TRBD2
abundance: -

CDR3aa: CASSYPDRGGTDTQYF
CDR3nt: TGTGCCAGCAGCTACCCCGACAGGGGAGGCACAGATACGCAGTATTTT
j_gene: TRBJ2-3
v_gene: TRBV5-6
d_gene: TRBD1
abundance: once

CDR3aa: CASSPTRGGGYRDTEAFF
CDR3nt: TGTGCCAGCTCACCAACCCGAGGAGGGGGCTACCGGGACACTGAAGCTTTCTTT
j_gene: TRBJ1-1
v_gene: TRBV18
d_gene: TRBD1
abundance: -

CDR3aa: CASSYRGLTETQYF
CDR3nt: TGTGCCAGCAGCTACAGGGGGCTAACGGAGACCCAGTACTTC
j_gene: TRBJ2-5
v_gene: TRBV7-2
d_gene: TRBD1
abundance: -

CDR3aa: CASSFSRGTDTQYF
CDR3nt: TGTGCCAGCAGTTTCAGCAGGGGCACAGATACGCAGTATTTT
j_gene: TRBJ2-3
v_gene: TRBV6-5
d_gene: -
abundance: -

CDR3aa: CASGSGQNYEQYF
CDR3nt: TGTGCCAGTGGATCGGGACAGAACTACGAGCAGTACTTC
j_gene: TRBJ2-7
v_gene: TRBV9
d_gene: TRBD1
abundance: few

CDR3aa: CASSDRTGNYGYTF
CDR3nt: TGTGCCAGCAGTGACCGGACAGGGAACTATGGCTACACCTTC
j_gene: TRBJ1-2
v_gene: TRBV2
d_gene: TRBD1
abundance: -

CDR3aa: CASSLDLFSYEQYF
CDR3nt: TGCGCCAGCAGCTTGGACCTGTTCAGCTACGAGCAGTACTTC
j_gene: TRBJ2-7
v_gene: TRBV5-1
d_gene: -
abundance: -

CDR3aa: CASSLLVLETKLFF
CDR3nt: TGTGCCAGCAGTTTGCTCGTTTTGGAGACAAAACTGTTTTTT
j_gene: TRBJ1-4
v_gene: TRBV28
d_gene: -
abundance: -

CDR3aa: CASSIGRTGNGYTF
CDR3nt: TGTGCCAGTAGTATAGGGAGGACAGGGAATGGCTACACCTTC
j_gene: TRBJ1-2
v_gene: TRBV19
d_gene: TRBD1
abundance: -

CDR3aa: CASSLSRNHQETQYF
CDR3nt: TGCGCCAGCAGCTTGTCCCGGAATCACCAAGAGACCCAGTACTTC
j_gene: TRBJ2-5
v_gene: TRBV5-1
d_gene: -
abundance: -

CDR3aa: CASSEQGVNTGELFF
CDR3nt: TGTGCCAGCAGTGAGCAAGGGGTCAACACCGGGGAGCTGTTTTTT
j_gene: TRBJ2-2
v_gene: TRBV2
d_gene: -
abundance: -

CDR3aa: CASSKTALNTEAFF
CDR3nt: TGTGCCAGCAGCAAGACAGCATTGAACACTGAAGCTTTCTTT
j_gene: TRBJ1-1
v_gene: TRBV6-2/TRBV6-3
d_gene: -
abundance: -

CDR3aa: CASSLWQSNTGELFF
CDR3nt: TGTGCCAGCAGCTTATGGCAGTCAAACACCGGGGAGCTGTTTTTT
j_gene: TRBJ2-2
v_gene: TRBV7-8
d_gene: -
abundance: -

CDR3aa: CATSDSVTEQFF
CDR3nt: TGTGCCACCAGTGATTCAGTAACTGAGCAGTTCTTC
j_gene: TRBJ2-1
v_gene: TRBV24-1
d_gene: -
abundance: -

CDR3aa: CASSSGGGYTF
CDR3nt: TGTGCCAGCAGTTCTGGTGGGGGCTACACCTTC
j_gene: TRBJ1-2
v_gene: TRBV2
d_gene: -
abundance: -

CDR3aa: CASSPELLAGPGDTQYF
CDR3nt: TGTGCCAGCTCACCAGAGTTACTAGCGGGACCCGGCGATACGCAGTATTTT
j_gene: TRBJ2-3
v_gene: TRBV18
d_gene: TRBD2
abundance: -

CDR3aa: CASSLGARSYEQYF
CDR3nt: TGTGCCAGCAGCTTGGGGGCGAGGTCCTACGAGCAGTACTTC
j_gene: TRBJ2-7
v_gene: TRBV5-6
d_gene: -
abundance: -

CDR3aa: CASSRGEGTNTEAFF
CDR3nt: TGCGCCAGCAGCCGTGGGGAGGGAACGAACACTGAAGCTTTCTTT
j_gene: TRBJ1-1
v_gene: TRBV4-1
d_gene: -
abundance: -

CDR3aa: CASSLKWTDSYEQYF
CDR3nt: TGTGCCAGCAGCTTAAAATGGACAGATTCCTACGAGCAGTACTTC
j_gene: TRBJ2-7
v_gene: TRBV11-3
d_gene: -
abundance: -

CDR3aa: CSGLTPGGYGYTF
CDR3nt: TGCAGCGGCTTGACCCCAGGGGGTTATGGCTACACCTTC
j_gene: TRBJ1-2
v_gene: TRBV29-1
d_gene: TRBD1
abundance: -

CDR3aa: CAISDRRTSVAGNTIYF
CDR3nt: TGTGCCATCAGTGACCGTCGTACATCAGTGGCTGGAAACACCATATATTTT
j_gene: TRBJ1-3
v_gene: TRBV10-3
d_gene: -
abundance: -

CDR3aa: CASTPGRGANTDTQYF
CDR3nt: TGTGCCAGCACCCCGGGGCGGGGGGCTAACACAGATACGCAGTATTTT
j_gene: TRBJ2-3
v_gene: TRBV5-4
d_gene: TRBD2
abundance: -

CDR3aa: CASSESLRRGPLNTEAFF
CDR3nt: TGTGCCAGCAGTGAAAGCTTGAGGAGGGGACCCTTGAACACTGAAGCTTTCTTT
j_gene: TRBJ1-1
v_gene: TRBV2
d_gene: -
abundance: -

CDR3aa: CASRNTDTQYF
CDR3nt: TGTGCCAGCAGAAATACAGATACGCAGTATTTT
j_gene: TRBJ2-3
v_gene: TRBV2
d_gene: -
abundance: once

CDR3aa: CASRTDLGTEAFF
CDR3nt: TGCGCCAGCAGGACAGATTTGGGGACTGAAGCTTTCTTT
j_gene: TRBJ1-1
v_gene: TRBV10-2
d_gene: -
abundance: few

CDR3aa: CASSLTDRGWNTEAFF
CDR3nt: TGTGCCAGCAGCCTAACCGACAGGGGTTGGAACACTGAAGCTTTCTTT
j_gene: TRBJ1-1
v_gene: TRBV5-5
d_gene: TRBD1
abundance: -

CDR3aa: CASSLIQASSYEQYF
CDR3nt: TGTGCCAGCAGCTTAATTCAGGCTAGTTCCTACGAGCAGTACTTC
j_gene: TRBJ2-7
v_gene: TRBV7-9
d_gene: -
abundance: -

CDR3aa: CASSPQGGSYEQYF
CDR3nt: TGTGCCAGCAGCCCGCAGGGGGGCTCCTACGAGCAGTACTTC
j_gene: TRBJ2-7
v_gene: TRBV7-2
d_gene: -
abundance: -

CDR3aa: CASRGLTSNQPQHF
CDR3nt: TGTGCCAGCAGGGGACTGACGTCCAATCAGCCCCAGCATTTT
j_gene: TRBJ1-5
v_gene: TRBV6-5
d_gene: -
abundance: few

CDR3aa: CASSESDFNQPQHF
CDR3nt: TGCGCCAGCAGTGAGTCGGACTTCAATCAGCCCCAGCATTTT
j_gene: TRBJ1-5
v_gene: TRBV10-2
d_gene: -
abundance: -

CDR3aa: CASSRRKGFGNEQFF
CDR3nt: TGTGCCAGCAGTAGGAGGAAGGGTTTCGGCAATGAGCAGTTCTTC
j_gene: TRBJ2-1
v_gene: TRBV9
d_gene: -
abundance: -

CDR3aa: CASSRGLGGTQFQNSPLHF
CDR3nt: TGTGCCAGTAGTCGGGGCCTAGGGGGGACCCAATTTCAGAATTCACCCCTCCACTTT
j_gene: TRBJ1-6
v_gene: TRBV19
d_gene: -
abundance: -

CDR3aa: CASRNTGTGFADTQYF
CDR3nt: TGTGCCAGTAGGAACACCGGGACAGGGTTCGCAGATACGCAGTATTTT
j_gene: TRBJ2-3
v_gene: TRBV19
d_gene: TRBD1
abundance: -

CDR3aa: CASGPQLSFGTDTQYF
CDR3nt: TGTGCTAGTGGCCCCCAATTGTCCTTCGGGACAGATACGCAGTATTTT
j_gene: TRBJ2-3
v_gene: TRBV12-5
d_gene: -
abundance: -

CDR3aa: CASSPLRGHSQPQHF
CDR3nt: TGTGCCAGCAGCCCGCTTAGGGGGCATAGTCAGCCCCAGCATTTT
j_gene: TRBJ1-5
v_gene: TRBV7-8
d_gene: TRBD1
abundance: few

CDR3aa: CASSETGVTASPLHF
CDR3nt: TGTGCCAGCAGTGAAACTGGGGTGACGGCTTCACCCCTCCACTTT
j_gene: TRBJ1-6
v_gene: TRBV25-1
d_gene: -
abundance: -

CDR3aa: CASSLGQGGNQPQHF
CDR3nt: TGTGCCAGCAGCCTGGGACAGGGCGGCAATCAGCCCCAGCATTTT
j_gene: TRBJ1-5
v_gene: TRBV3-1/TRBV3-2
d_gene: TRBD1
abundance: -

CDR3aa: CASSLENQPQHF
CDR3nt: TGTGCCAGCAGTTTAGAGAATCAGCCCCAGCATTTT
j_gene: TRBJ1-5
v_gene: TRBV28
d_gene: -
abundance: -

CDR3aa: CASSLAVSPSLNYGYTF
CDR3nt: TGTGCCAGCAGCTTGGCAGTTTCTCCTTCTCTTAACTATGGCTACACCTTC
j_gene: TRBJ1-2
v_gene: TRBV5-8
d_gene: -
abundance: -

CDR3aa: CASSQEWVVDTQYF
CDR3nt: TGCGCCAGCAGCCAAGAATGGGTAGTAGATACGCAGTATTTT
j_gene: TRBJ2-3
v_gene: TRBV4-1
d_gene: -
abundance: -

CDR3aa: CASSSGLAGQTISTDTQYF
CDR3nt: TGCGCCAGCAGCTCAGGCTTAGCGGGACAGACCATTAGCACAGATACGCAGTATTTT
j_gene: TRBJ2-3
v_gene: TRBV5-1
d_gene: -
abundance: -

CDR3aa: CASSYLVFFGTGELFF
CDR3nt: TGTGCCAGCAGCTACCTTGTATTCTTCGGCACCGGGGAGCTGTTTTTT
j_gene: TRBJ2-2
v_gene: TRBV5-6
d_gene: -
abundance: -